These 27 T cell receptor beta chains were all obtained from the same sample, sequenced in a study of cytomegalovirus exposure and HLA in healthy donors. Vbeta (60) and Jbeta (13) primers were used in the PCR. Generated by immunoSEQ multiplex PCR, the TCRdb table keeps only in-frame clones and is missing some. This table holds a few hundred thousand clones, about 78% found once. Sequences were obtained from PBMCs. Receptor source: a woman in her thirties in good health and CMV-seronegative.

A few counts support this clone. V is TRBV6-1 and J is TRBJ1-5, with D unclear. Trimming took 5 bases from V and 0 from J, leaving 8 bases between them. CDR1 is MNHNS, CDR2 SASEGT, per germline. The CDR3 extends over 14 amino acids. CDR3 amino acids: CASSWGDSNQPQHF. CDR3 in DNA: TGTGCCAGCAGTTGGGGAGATAGCAATCAGCCCCAGCATTTT.

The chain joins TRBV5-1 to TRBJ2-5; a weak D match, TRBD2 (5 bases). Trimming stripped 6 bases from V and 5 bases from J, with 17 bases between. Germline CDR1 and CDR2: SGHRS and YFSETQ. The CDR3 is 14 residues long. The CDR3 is CASTNYGREETQYF. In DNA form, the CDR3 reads TGCGCCAGCACCAACTACGGAAGGGAGGAGACCCAGTACTTC.

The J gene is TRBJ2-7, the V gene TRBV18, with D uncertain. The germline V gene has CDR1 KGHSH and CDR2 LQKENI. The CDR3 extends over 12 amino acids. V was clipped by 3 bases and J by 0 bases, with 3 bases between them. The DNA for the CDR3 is TGTGCCAGCTCACCCCACTCCTACGAGCAGTACTTC. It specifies CASSPHSYEQYF.

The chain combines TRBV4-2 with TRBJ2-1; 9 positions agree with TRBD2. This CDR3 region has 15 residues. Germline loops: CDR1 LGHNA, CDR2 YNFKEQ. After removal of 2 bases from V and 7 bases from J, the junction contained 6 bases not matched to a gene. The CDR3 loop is CASSQYLAGRNEQFF. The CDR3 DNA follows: TGTGCCAGCAGCCAATACCTAGCGGGACGGAATGAGCAGTTCTTC.

CDR3 coding DNA: TGTGCCAGCAGTCCAGACCTAGCGGGGTTCTACGAGCAGTACTTC. It encodes CASSPDLAGFYEQYF. The J gene is TRBJ2-7, the V gene TRBV5-4; 9 bases map to TRBD2. V lost 5 bases to trimming and J lost 3 bases; unmatched junction nucleotides: 9. Germline assignment: CDR1 SGHNT and CDR2 YYREEE (reference sequence). The CDR3 runs 15 residues. The full variable domain, rest sourced from reference TRBV5-4 and TRBJ2-7, is ETGVTQSPTHLIKTRGQQVTLRCSSQSGHNTVSWYQQALGQGPQFIFQYYREEENGRGNFPPRFSGLQFPNYSSELNVNALELDDSALYLCASSPDLAGFYEQYFGPGTRLTVT.

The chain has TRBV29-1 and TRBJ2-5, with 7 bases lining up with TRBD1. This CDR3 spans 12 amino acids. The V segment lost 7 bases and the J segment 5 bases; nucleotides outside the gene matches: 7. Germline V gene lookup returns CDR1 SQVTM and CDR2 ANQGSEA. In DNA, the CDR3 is TGCAGCGGAAACAGGGGACGGGAGACCCAGTACTTC. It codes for CSGNRGRETQYF.

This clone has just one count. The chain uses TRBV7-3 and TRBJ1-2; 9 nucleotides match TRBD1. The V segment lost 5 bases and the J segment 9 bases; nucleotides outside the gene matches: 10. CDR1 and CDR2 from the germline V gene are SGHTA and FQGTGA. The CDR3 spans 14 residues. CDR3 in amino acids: CASSPTGGDNSYTF. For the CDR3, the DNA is TGTGCCAGCAGCCCGACAGGGGGAGACAATAGCTACACCTTC.

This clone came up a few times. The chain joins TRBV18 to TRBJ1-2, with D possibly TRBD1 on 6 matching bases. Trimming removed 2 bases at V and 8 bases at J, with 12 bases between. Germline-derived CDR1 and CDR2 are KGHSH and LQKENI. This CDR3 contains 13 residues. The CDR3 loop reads CASSPVGAPGYTF. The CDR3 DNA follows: TGTGCCAGCTCACCAGTGGGGGCGCCGGGCTACACCTTC.

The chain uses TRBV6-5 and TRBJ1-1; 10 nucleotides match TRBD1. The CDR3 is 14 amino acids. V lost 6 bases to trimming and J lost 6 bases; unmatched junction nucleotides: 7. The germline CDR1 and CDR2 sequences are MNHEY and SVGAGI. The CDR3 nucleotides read TGTGCCAGCAGATTGACAGGGGGCAGCGCTGAAGCTTTCTTT. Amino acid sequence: CASRLTGGSAEAFF.

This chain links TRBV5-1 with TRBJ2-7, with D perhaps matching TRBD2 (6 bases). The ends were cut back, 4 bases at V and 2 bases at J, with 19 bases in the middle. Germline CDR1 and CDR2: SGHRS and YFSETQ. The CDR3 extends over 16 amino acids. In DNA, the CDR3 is TGCGCCAGCAGCCCCCGCCCGGGGGAATTCGCCTACGAGCAGTACTTC. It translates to CASSPRPGEFAYEQYF.

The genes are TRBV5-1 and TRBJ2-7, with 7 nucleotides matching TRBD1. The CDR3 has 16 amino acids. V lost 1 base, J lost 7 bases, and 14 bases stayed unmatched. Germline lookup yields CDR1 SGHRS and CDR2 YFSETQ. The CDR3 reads CASSLRWTGGRREQYF. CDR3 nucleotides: TGCGCCAGCAGCTTGCGGTGGACAGGAGGCCGGCGAGAGCAGTACTTC.

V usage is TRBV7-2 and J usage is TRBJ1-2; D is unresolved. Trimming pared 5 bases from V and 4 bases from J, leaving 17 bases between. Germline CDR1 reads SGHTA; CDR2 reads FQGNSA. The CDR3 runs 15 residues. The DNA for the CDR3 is TGTGCCAGCAGCGGGCGCGGGCCCCGGGGCTATGGCTACACCTTC. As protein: CASSGRGPRGYGYTF. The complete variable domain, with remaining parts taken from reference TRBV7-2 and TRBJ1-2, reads GAGVSQSPSNKVTEKGKDVELRCDPISGHTALYWYRQSLGQGLEFLIYFQGNSAPDKSGLPSDRFSAERTGGSVSTLTIQRTQQEDSAVYLCASSGRGPRGYGYTFGSGTRLTVV.

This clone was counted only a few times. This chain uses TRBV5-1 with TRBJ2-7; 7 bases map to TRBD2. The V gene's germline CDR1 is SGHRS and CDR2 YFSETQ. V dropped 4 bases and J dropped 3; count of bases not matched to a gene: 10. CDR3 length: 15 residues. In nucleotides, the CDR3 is TGCGCCAGCAGCCCTCAGACTAGCCTTAACTACGAGCAGTACTTC. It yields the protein CASSPQTSLNYEQYF.

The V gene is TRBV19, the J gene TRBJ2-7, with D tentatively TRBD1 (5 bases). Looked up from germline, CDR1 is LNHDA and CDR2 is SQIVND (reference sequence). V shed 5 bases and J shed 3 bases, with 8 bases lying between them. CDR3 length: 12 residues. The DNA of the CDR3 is TGTGCCAGTAGTCCCGGACACTACGAGCAGTACTTC. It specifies CASSPGHYEQYF.

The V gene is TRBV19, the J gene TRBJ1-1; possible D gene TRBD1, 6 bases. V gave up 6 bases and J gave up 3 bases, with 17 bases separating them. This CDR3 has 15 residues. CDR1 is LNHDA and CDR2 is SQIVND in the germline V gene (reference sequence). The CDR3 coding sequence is TGTGCCAGTAGGACAAGGACAGCGTTCCACACTGAAGCTTTCTTT. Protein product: CASRTRTAFHTEAFF. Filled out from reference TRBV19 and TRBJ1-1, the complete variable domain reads DGGITQSPKYLFRKEGQNVTLSCEQNLNHDAMYWYRQDPGQGLRLIYYSQIVNDFQKGDIAEGYSVSREKKESFPLTVTSAQKNPTAFYLCASRTRTAFHTEAFFGQGTRLTVV.

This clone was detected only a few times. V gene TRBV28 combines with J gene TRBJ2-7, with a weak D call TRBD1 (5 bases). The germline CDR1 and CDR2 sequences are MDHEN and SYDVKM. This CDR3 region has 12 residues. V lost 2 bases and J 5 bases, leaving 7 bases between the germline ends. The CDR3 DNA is TGTGCCAGCAGTTTAATCAGGGACGAGCAGTACTTC. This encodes CASSLIRDEQYF.

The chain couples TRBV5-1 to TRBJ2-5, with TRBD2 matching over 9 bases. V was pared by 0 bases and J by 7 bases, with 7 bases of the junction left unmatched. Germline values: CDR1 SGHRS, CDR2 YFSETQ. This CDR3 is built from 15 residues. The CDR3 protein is CASSLDSGGTGTQYF. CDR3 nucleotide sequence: TGCGCCAGCAGCTTGGATAGCGGGGGCACCGGGACCCAGTACTTC. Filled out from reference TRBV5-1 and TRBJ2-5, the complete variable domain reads KAGVTQTPRYLIKTRGQQVTLSCSPISGHRSVSWYQQTPGQGLQFLFEYFSETQRNKGNFPGRFSGRQFSNSRSEMNVSTLELGDSALYLCASSLDSGGTGTQYFGPGTRLLVL.

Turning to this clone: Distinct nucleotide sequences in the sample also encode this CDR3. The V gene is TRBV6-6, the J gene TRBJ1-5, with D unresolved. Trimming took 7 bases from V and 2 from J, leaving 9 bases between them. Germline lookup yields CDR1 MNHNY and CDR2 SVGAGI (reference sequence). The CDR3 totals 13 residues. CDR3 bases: TGTGCCAGCATCATGCAGGGCAATCAGCCCCAGCATTTT. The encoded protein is CASIMQGNQPQHF.

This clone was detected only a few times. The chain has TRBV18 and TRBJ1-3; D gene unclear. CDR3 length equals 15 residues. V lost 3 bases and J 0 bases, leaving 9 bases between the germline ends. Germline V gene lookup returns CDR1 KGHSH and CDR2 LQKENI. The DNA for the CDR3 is TGTGCCAGCTCACCGCCCTCCAGCTCTGGAAACACCATATATTTT. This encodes CASSPPSSSGNTIYF.

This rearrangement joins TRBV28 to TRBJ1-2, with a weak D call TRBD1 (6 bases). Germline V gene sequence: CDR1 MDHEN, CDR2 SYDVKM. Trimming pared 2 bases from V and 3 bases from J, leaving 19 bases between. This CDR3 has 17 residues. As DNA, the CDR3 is TGTGCCAGCAGTTTAAGGTTGGGAGGGGGGCCCTACTATGGCTACACCTTC. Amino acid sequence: CASSLRLGGGPYYGYTF.

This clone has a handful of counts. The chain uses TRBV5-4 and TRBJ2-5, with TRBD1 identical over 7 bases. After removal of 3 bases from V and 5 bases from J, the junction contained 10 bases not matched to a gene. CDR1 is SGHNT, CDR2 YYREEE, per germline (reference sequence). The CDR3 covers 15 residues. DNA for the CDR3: TGTGCCAGCAGCTCCTTAGACAGGGCAGAGGAGACCCAGTACTTC. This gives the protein CASSSLDRAEETQYF.

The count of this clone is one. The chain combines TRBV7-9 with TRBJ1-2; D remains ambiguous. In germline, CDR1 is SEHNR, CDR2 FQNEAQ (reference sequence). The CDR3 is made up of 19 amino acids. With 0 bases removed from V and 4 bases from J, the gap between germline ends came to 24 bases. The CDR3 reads CASSLASGPGSLAGYGYTF. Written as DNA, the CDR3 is TGTGCCAGCAGCTTAGCGTCTGGTCCGGGATCCCTCGCCGGCTATGGCTACACCTTC.

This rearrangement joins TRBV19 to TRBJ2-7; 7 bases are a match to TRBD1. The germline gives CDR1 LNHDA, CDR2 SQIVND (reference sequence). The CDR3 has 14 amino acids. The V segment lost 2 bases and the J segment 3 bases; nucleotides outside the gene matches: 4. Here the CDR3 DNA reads TGTGCCAGTAGTATAACTGGGACAGTCTACGAGCAGTACTTC. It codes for CASSITGTVYEQYF.

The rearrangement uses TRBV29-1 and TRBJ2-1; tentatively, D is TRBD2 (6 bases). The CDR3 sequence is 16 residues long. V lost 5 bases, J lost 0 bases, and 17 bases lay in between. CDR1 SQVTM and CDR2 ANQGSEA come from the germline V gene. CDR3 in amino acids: CSVRDFDQSSYNEQFF. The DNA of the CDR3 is TGCAGCGTTCGGGACTTCGATCAAAGCTCCTACAATGAGCAGTTCTTC.

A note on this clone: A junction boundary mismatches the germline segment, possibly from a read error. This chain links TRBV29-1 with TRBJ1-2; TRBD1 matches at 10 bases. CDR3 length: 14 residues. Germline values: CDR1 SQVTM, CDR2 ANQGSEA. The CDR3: CSVVWDRGFGGYAF. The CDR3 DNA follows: TGCAGCGTTGTATGGGACAGGGGATTCGGTGGCTACGCCTTC.

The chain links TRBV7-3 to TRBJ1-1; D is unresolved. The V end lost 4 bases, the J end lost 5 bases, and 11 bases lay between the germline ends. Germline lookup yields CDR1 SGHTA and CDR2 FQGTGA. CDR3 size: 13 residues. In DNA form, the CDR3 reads TGTGCCAGCAGCTCCCTCCAGGTGACTGAAGCTTTCTTT. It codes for CASSSLQVTEAFF.

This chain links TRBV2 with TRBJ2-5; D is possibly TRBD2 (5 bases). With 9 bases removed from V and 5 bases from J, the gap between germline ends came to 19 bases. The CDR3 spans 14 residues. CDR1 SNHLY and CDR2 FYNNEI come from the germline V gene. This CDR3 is CASSDHPSGETQYF. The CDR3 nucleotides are TGTGCCAGTTCCGACCATCCCTCGGGGGAGACCCAGTACTTC. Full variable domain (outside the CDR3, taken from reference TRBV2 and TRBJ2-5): EPEVTQTPSHQVTQMGQEVILRCVPISNHLYFYWYRQILGQKVEFLVSFYNNEISEKSEIFDDQFSVERPDGSNFTLKIRSTKLEDSAMYFCASSDHPSGETQYFGPGTRLLVL.